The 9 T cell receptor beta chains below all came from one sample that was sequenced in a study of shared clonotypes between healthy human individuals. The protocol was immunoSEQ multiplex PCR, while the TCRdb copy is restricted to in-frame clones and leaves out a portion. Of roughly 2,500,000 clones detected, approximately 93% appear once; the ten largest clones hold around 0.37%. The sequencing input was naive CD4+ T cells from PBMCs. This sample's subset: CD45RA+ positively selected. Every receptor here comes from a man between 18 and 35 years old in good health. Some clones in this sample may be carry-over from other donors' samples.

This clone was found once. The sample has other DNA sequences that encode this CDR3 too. CDR3 residues: CASSLPEETQYF. CDR3 sequence (DNA): TGCGCCAGCAGCTTACCAGAAGAGACCCAGTACTTC. The rearrangement links TRBV5-1 to TRBJ2-5; no reliable D call. Germline V gene lookup returns CDR1 SGHRS and CDR2 YFSETQ. V was shortened by 2 bases and J by 3 bases, with 5 bases between the two germline ends. The CDR3 runs 12 residues.

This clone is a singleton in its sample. In DNA form, the CDR3 reads TGTGCCAGCAGTGACACTTCCTGGACAGGGCGAACGGATGAAAAACTGTTTTTT. It translates to CASSDTSWTGRTDEKLFF. The chain uses TRBV2 and TRBJ1-4; 8 nucleotides match TRBD1. The V and J ends lost 3 bases and 6 bases, in that order; junction bases with no gene match: 15. There are 18 residues in the CDR3. CDR1 is SNHLY and CDR2 is FYNNEI in the germline V gene.

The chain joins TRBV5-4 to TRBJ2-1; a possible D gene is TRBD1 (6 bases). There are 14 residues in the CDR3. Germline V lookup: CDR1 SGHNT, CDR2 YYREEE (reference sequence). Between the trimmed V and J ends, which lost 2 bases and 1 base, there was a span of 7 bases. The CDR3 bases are TGTGCCAGCAGCTTTACAGGGTCCTACAATGAGCAGTTCTTC. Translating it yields CASSFTGSYNEQFF.

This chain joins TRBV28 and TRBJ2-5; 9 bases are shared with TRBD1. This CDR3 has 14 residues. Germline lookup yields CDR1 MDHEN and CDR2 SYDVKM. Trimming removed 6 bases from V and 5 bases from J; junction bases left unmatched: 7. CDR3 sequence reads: CASRTTGGVETQYF. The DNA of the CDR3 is TGTGCCAGCAGAACAACAGGGGGCGTTGAGACCCAGTACTTC.

In nucleotides, the CDR3 is TGTGCCACCGATACTAGCGGGACCCGGGCCGGGGAGCTGTTTTTT. Protein: CATDTSGTRAGELFF. This rearrangement joins TRBV2 to TRBJ2-2; 10 nucleotides agree with TRBD2. With 10 bases clipped from V and 6 bases from J, the junction kept 11 bases outside the gene matches. The germline CDR1 and CDR2 sequences are SNHLY and FYNNEI. The CDR3 runs to 15 residues.

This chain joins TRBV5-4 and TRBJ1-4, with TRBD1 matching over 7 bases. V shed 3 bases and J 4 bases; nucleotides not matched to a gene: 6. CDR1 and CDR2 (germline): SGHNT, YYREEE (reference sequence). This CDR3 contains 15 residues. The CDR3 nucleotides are TGTGCCAGCAGCTATTTTGGGACAGTTAATGAAAAACTGTTTTTT. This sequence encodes CASSYFGTVNEKLFF. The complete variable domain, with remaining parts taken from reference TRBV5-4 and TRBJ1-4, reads ETGVTQSPTHLIKTRGQQVTLRCSSQSGHNTVSWYQQALGQGPQFIFQYYREEENGRGNFPPRFSGLQFPNYSSELNVNALELDDSALYLCASSYFGTVNEKLFFGSGTQLSVL.

The CDR3 reads CASSLSVGGSFGNQPQHF. CDR3 bases: TGTGCCAGCAGTTTATCGGTAGGGGGCTCTTTCGGGAATCAGCCCCAGCATTTT. V and J are TRBV27 and TRBJ1-5, with 7 bases that match TRBD1. This CDR3 region has 18 residues. Germline lookup yields CDR1 MNHEY and CDR2 SMNVEV (reference sequence). J lost 4 bases, V lost 0 bases, and 12 bases had no gene match.

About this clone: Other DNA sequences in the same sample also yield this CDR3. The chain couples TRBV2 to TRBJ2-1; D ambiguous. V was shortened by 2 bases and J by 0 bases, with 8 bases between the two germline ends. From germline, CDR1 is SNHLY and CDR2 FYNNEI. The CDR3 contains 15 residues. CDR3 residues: CASSERRSSYNEQFF. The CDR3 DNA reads TGTGCCAGCAGTGAAAGGCGGAGCTCCTACAATGAGCAGTTCTTC.

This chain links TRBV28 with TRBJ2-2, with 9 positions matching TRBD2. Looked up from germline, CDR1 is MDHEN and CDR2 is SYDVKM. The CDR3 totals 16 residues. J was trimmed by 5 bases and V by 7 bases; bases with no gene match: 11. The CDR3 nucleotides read TGTGCCAGCAACGGAGGAGGCGGGAGGGTGACCGGGGAGCTGTTTTTT. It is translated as CASNGGGGRVTGELFF.